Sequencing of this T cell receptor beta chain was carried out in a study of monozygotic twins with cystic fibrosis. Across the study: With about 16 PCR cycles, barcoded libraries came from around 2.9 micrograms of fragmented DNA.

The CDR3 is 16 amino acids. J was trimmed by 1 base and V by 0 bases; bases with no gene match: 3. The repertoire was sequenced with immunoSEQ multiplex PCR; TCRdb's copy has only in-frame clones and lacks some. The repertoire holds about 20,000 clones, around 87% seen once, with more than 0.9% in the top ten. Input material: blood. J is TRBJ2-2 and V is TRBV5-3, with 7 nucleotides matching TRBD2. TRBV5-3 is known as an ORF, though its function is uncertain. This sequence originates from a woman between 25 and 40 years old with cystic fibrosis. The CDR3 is CARSLELARNTGELFF. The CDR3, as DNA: TGTGCCAGAAGCTTGGAACTAGCGCGGAACACCGGGGAGCTGTTTTTT.